This T cell receptor beta chain was recorded in a study of blood T cells in healthy people across ages. Note on this clonotype: Its antigen is unidentified.

It was with a sample-barcoded 5' primer and a J-beta primer mix that a second PCR of roughly 7 to 12 cycles was run. Tags on each cDNA molecule came from a template-switch adaptor with 12 random nucleotides. Via MiXCR, TCRdb re-called the 5' RACE reads, giving one row per CDR3 protein. The sample has about 1.4 million distinct CDR3 sequences; roughly 60% are singletons. Peripheral blood, roughly 11 milliliters per donor, was collected. Whole-study findings and limits: Estimates drawn from one million T cells were deemed to understate diversity. In the absence of known donor CMV status, changes in expanded clonotypes were possibly confounded.

Specimen: blood. The origin of this receptor is a man between 18 and 35 years old in good health.

CDR3 amino acids: CASSEWGKDTEAFF. DNA for the CDR3: TGTGCCAGCAGTGAATGGGGAAAGGACACTGAAGCTTTCTTT. The chain recombines TRBV6-1 with TRBJ1-1, with D uncertain. Germline V gene sequence: CDR1 MNHNS, CDR2 SASEGT. The CDR3 extends over 14 amino acids. Trimming pared 2 bases from V and 3 bases from J, leaving 10 bases between.